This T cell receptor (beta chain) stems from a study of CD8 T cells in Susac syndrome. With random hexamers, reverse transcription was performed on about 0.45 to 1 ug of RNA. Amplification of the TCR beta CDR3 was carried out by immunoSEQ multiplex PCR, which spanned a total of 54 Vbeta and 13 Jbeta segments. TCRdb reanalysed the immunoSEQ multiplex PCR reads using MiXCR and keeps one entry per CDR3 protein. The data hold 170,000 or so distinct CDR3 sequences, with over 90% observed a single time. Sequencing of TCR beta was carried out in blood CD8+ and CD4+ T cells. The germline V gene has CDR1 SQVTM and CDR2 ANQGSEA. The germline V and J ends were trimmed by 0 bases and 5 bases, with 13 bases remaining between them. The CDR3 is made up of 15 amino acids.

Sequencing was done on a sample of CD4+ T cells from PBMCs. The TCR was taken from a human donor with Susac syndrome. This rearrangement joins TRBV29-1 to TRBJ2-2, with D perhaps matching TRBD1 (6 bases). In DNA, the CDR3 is TGCAGCGTTGAAGATTCATCAAGGGGGACCGGGGAGCTGTTTTTT. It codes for CSVEDSSRGTGELFF.